This T cell receptor beta chain originates from a study of response to subunit inactivated influenza vaccine. Study results and caveats: Authors suggested few new T cells are recruited by each seasonal influenza vaccination.

TCRdb reanalysed the RT-PCR reads using MiXCR and keeps one entry per CDR3 protein. The table shows around 180,000 distinct CDR3 sequences, with around 8.8% occurring only once. With regard to this clonotype: Antigen unknown.

From germline, CDR1 is MDHEN and CDR2 SYDVKM. The CDR3 covers 15 residues. V was cut by 3 bases and J by 2 bases, with 13 bases left in between. The receptor was derived from a man aged 50 or older who received an inactivated influenza vaccine. The rearrangement uses TRBV28 and TRBJ1-2; D is ambiguous. Sequences were derived from non-naive T cells sorted from PBMCs, sampled on the day of vaccination. The CDR3 loop reads CASSFRGLGNYGYTF. DNA of the CDR3: TGTGCCAGCAGTTTCAGAGGGTTAGGGAACTATGGCTACACCTTC.